These 29 T cell receptor beta chains share one sample of origin, sequenced in a study of T cell repertoires in cytomegalovirus infection. MiXCR, run by TCRdb on the reads, gives a single entry per CDR3 protein. The sample consists of some 300,000 distinct CDR3 sequences, roughly 13% of them appearing once. Sequenced input: PBMCs. The receptor set was obtained from a human donor in good health (CMV status not recorded). Some clones in this sample may be carry-over from other donors' samples.

This clonotype was found many times. The chain combines TRBV25-1 with TRBJ2-5; D ambiguous. CDR1 and CDR2 (germline): MGHDK, SYGVNS. The CDR3 spans 13 residues. The V end lost 8 bases, the J end lost 2 bases, and 12 bases lay between the germline ends. CDR3 amino acids: CASGFGVQETQYF. CDR3 sequence (DNA): TGTGCCAGCGGTTTCGGAGTACAAGAGACCCAGTACTTC.

This clonotype appeared many times. This chain connects TRBV6-2 or TRBV6-3 to TRBJ2-5; possible D gene TRBD2, 6 bases. Germline CDR1 is MNHEY and CDR2 is SVGEGT. The CDR3 is made up of 14 amino acids. The V and J ends lost 5 bases and 5 bases respectively, with 15 bases between them. CDR3 nucleotides: TGTGCCAGCAGTGGACGACTGGGGGGTGAGACCCAGTACTTC. This encodes CASSGRLGGETQYF.

The J gene is TRBJ2-2, the V gene TRBV29-1; D might be TRBD1 (6 bases). The CDR3 contains 14 residues. CDR1 is SQVTM and CDR2 is ANQGSEA in the germline V gene. V was clipped by 4 bases and J by 6 bases, with 15 bases between them. The DNA for the CDR3 is TGCAGCGTTGTAGGCAGGGGCCGGTCCGGGGAGCTGTTTTTT. Residues: CSVVGRGRSGELFF.

The V and J genes are TRBV18 and TRBJ2-2, with 11 bases lining up with TRBD2. V lost 4 bases, J lost 2 bases, and 3 bases stayed unmatched. Germline CDR1 KGHSH, CDR2 LQKENI. CDR3 length equals 16 residues. The DNA of the CDR3 is TGTGCCAGCTCACAAACTAGCGGGGGCAACACCGGGGAGCTGTTTTTT. It codes for CASSQTSGGNTGELFF.

This clonotype was seen at least ten times. The V gene is TRBV6-2 or TRBV6-3, the J gene TRBJ2-7; D gene ambiguous. CDR1 is MNHEY, CDR2 SVGEGT, per germline. V lost 6 bases and J 5 bases, leaving 14 bases between the germline ends. This CDR3 comprises 13 residues. The CDR3 here is CASSSNEMDEQYF. The CDR3 DNA follows: TGTGCCAGCAGCTCCAACGAGATGGACGAGCAGTACTTC.

This chain links TRBV18 with TRBJ1-1, with D hard to call. CDR1 is KGHSH, CDR2 LQKENI, per germline. V was trimmed by 0 bases and J by 4 bases, leaving 12 bases between them. The CDR3 is 15 amino acids. The CDR3 DNA reads TGTGCCAGCTCACCACCGTCTCAGTTAGCCACTGAAGCTTTCTTT. Translation gives CASSPPSQLATEAFF.

In this sample, this clonotype turned up a few times. J is TRBJ1-1 and V is TRBV28, with no clear D. The CDR3 runs to 12 residues. Germline V gene sequence: CDR1 MDHEN, CDR2 SYDVKM. Trimming removed 2 bases from V and 5 bases from J, with 6 bases in between. The CDR3 is CASSLRQTEAFF. CDR3 coding DNA: TGTGCCAGCAGTTTAAGGCAGACTGAAGCTTTCTTT.

This clonotype has a handful of counts. The chain is built from TRBV4-2 and TRBJ2-5; 10 nucleotides line up with TRBD1. The ends lost 5 bases at V and 4 bases at J; junction bases unmatched: 10. CDR1 and CDR2 (germline): LGHNA, YNFKEQ. The CDR3 covers 16 residues. The DNA of the CDR3 is TGTGCCAGCAGCTCCCTGTGGGACAGGGGTTCAGAGACCCAGTACTTC. This translates into CASSSLWDRGSETQYF.

This clonotype has a handful of counts. This chain links TRBV6-2 or TRBV6-3 with TRBJ2-1, with unresolved D. This CDR3 has 14 amino acids. Trimming left V 2 bases short and J 5 bases short, with 10 bases between. Germline CDR1 and CDR2: MNHEY and SVGEGT. The CDR3 reads CASSYANSDNEQFF. The CDR3 bases are TGTGCCAGCAGTTACGCGAACAGCGACAATGAGCAGTTCTTC.

Many counts were recorded for this clonotype. This rearrangement joins TRBV7-8 to TRBJ2-7; TRBD1 agrees at 9 bases. The V gene end was trimmed by 5 bases and the J gene end by 6 bases; junction bases not matched to a gene: 14. CDR3 length: 16 amino acids. Germline lookup yields CDR1 SGHVS and CDR2 FQNEAQ. The CDR3 bases are TGTGCCAGCAGCCTCCTTAACCGGGACAGGGCCGGCGAGCAGTACTTC. The encoded protein is CASSLLNRDRAGEQYF. The full variable domain, completed using reference TRBV7-8 and TRBJ2-7, is GAGVSQSPRYKVAKRGQDVALRCDPISGHVSLFWYQQALGQGPEFLTYFQNEAQLDKSGLPSDRFFAERPEGSVSTLKIQRTQQEDSAVYLCASSLLNRDRAGEQYFGPGTRLTVT.

CDR3 nucleotides: TGTGCCAGCAGCTACTATTCAGGCGAGCAGTACTTC. Translated: CASSYYSGEQYF. This chain uses TRBV5-4 with TRBJ2-7; D is ambiguous. Trimming stripped 3 bases from V and 6 bases from J, with 10 bases between. This CDR3 is 12 amino acids long. Looked up from germline, CDR1 is SGHNT and CDR2 is YYREEE (reference sequence).

The genes are TRBV19 and TRBJ1-2, with D possibly being TRBD1 (6 bases). This CDR3 spans 15 amino acids. Germline CDR1 reads LNHDA; CDR2 reads SQIVND (reference sequence). Trimming took 7 bases from V and 0 from J, leaving 15 bases between them. This CDR3 is CASIPSGAANYGYTF. CDR3 nucleotide sequence: TGTGCCAGTATCCCTTCGGGGGCAGCTAACTATGGCTACACCTTC.

This clonotype has a count of ten or more. The chain joins TRBV24-1 to TRBJ2-5; 10 bases match TRBD1. The CDR3 is made up of 15 amino acids. Losses at the gene ends were 0 bases for V and 3 bases for J; bases not matched to a gene: 0. The V gene's germline CDR1 is KGHDR and CDR2 SFDVKD. The DNA of the CDR3 is TGTGCCACCAGTGATTTGGGGACAGGGGAAGAGACCCAGTACTTC. Translation gives CATSDLGTGEETQYF.

This rearrangement joins TRBV10-3 to TRBJ2-3; the match to TRBD1 covers 9 bases. The CDR3 has 16 amino acids. The V gene end was trimmed by 4 bases and the J gene end by 3 bases; junction bases not matched to a gene: 8. Germline V gene lookup returns CDR1 ENHRY and CDR2 SYGVKD. The CDR3 protein is CAISATGTGSTDTQYF. The CDR3 DNA is TGTGCCATCAGTGCGACCGGGACAGGGTCAACAGATACGCAGTATTTT.

This clonotype was seen only a few times. J is TRBJ1-1 and V is TRBV20-1; D may be TRBD1 (5 bases). Germline-derived CDR1 and CDR2 are DFQATT and SNEGSKA (reference sequence). Trimming stripped 2 bases from V and 7 bases from J, with 14 bases between. The CDR3 is 13 residues long. The CDR3, as DNA: TGCAGTGCTAGAAGGGACCGAGAAAATGAAGCTTTCTTT. It translates to CSARRDRENEAFF.

This clonotype was seen a handful of times. This chain links TRBV20-1 with TRBJ2-7, with 8 bases matching TRBD2. CDR3 size: 17 residues. Germline CDR1 DFQATT, CDR2 SNEGSKA (reference sequence). V shed 5 bases and J 3 bases; nucleotides not matched to a gene: 18. CDR3 in DNA: TGCAGTGCTGCAGAGATAGGTGGCGGGAGGCAGGTCTACGAGCAGTACTTC. Its translation is CSAAEIGGGRQVYEQYF.

This clonotype has only a few counts. The genes are TRBV28 and TRBJ2-5, with 10 bases that match TRBD2. The CDR3 has 14 amino acids. V shed 8 bases, J shed 0 bases, and the junction held 3 bases outside the gene matches. Germline V gene data show CDR1 as MDHEN and CDR2 as SYDVKM. CDR3 amino acids: CASWGLAYQETQYF. In DNA, the CDR3 is TGTGCCAGCTGGGGACTAGCGTACCAAGAGACCCAGTACTTC. Full variable domain (missing parts from reference TRBV28 and TRBJ2-5): DVKVTQSSRYLVKRTGEKVFLECVQDMDHENMFWYRQDPGLGLRLIYFSYDVKMKEKGDIPEGYSVSREKKERFSLILESASTNQTSMYLCASWGLAYQETQYFGPGTRLLVL.

This chain uses TRBV10-3 with TRBJ2-7; possibly TRBD1 for D (5 bases). This CDR3 is built from 16 residues. Germline values: CDR1 ENHRY, CDR2 SYGVKD. Between the trimmed V and J ends, which lost 0 bases and 2 bases, there was a span of 14 bases. The CDR3 region is CAISESRGRYAYEQYF. DNA for the CDR3: TGTGCCATCAGTGAGTCAAGGGGCCGATATGCCTACGAGCAGTACTTC.

The chain couples TRBV3-1 to TRBJ1-1, with D hard to call. V gave up 4 bases and J gave up 1 base, with 13 bases separating them. This CDR3 is 15 amino acids long. Germline V CDR1 and CDR2: LGHDT, YNNKEL (reference sequence). CDR3 in DNA: TGTGCCAGCAGCCCGATGGGTATCAAGAACACTGAAGCTTTCTTT. Its protein is CASSPMGIKNTEAFF. The full variable domain, with the rest looked up from reference TRBV3-1 and TRBJ1-1, is DTAVSQTPKYLVTQMGNDKSIKCEQNLGHDTMYWYKQDSKKFLKIMFSYNNKELIINETVPNRFSPKSPDKAHLNLHINSLELGDSAVYFCASSPMGIKNTEAFFGQGTRLTVV.

This clonotype was counted between two and nine times. The chain combines TRBV7-9 with TRBJ2-1, with a possible D match to TRBD2 (6 bases). CDR1 and CDR2 from the germline V gene are SEHNR and FQNEAQ (reference sequence). The CDR3 is made up of 12 amino acids. V was shortened by 5 bases and J by 6 bases, with 8 bases between the two germline ends. This CDR3 is CASSPSVNEQFF. CDR3 sequence (DNA): TGTGCCAGCAGCCCTAGCGTCAATGAGCAGTTCTTC.

The CDR3 bases are TGTGCCAGCATTACAGGGCCTGAAGCTTTCTTT. It encodes CASITGPEAFF. The V and J genes are TRBV6-5 and TRBJ1-1; tentatively, D is TRBD1 (6 bases). Germline assignment: CDR1 MNHEY and CDR2 SVGAGI. The V gene lost 7 bases and the J gene lost 6 bases, with 9 bases spanning the gap. The CDR3 runs to 11 residues.

In its sample, this clonotype was seen a few times. The chain joins TRBV9 to TRBJ1-3; TRBD1 is a possible D gene (6 bases). Trimming stripped 3 bases from V and 0 bases from J, with 7 bases between. From germline, CDR1 is SGDLS and CDR2 YYNGEE. This CDR3 is 14 amino acids long. In DNA form, the CDR3 reads TGTGCCAGCAGCGACAGGGTCTCTGGAAACACCATATATTTT. Translating it yields CASSDRVSGNTIYF.

This rearrangement joins TRBV5-1 to TRBJ1-6, with 9 bases identical to TRBD1. Trimming cost V 1 base and J 6 bases; bases outside gene matches: 8. Germline loops: CDR1 SGHRS, CDR2 YFSETQ. This CDR3 region has 17 residues. The CDR3 sequence is CASSLIAGTGSNSPLHF. The CDR3, as DNA: TGCGCCAGCAGCTTGATTGCCGGGACAGGGAGTAATTCACCCCTCCACTTT.

This clonotype was detected only a few times. The chain recombines TRBV29-1 with TRBJ2-5; the D gene is possibly TRBD1 (6 bases). The CDR3 sequence is 12 residues long. Looked up from germline, CDR1 is SQVTM and CDR2 is ANQGSEA. V dropped 7 bases and J dropped 2 bases, with 11 bases sitting between them. The CDR3 region is CSAVQGQETQYF. For the CDR3, the DNA is TGCAGCGCGGTGCAGGGGCAAGAGACCCAGTACTTC.

This clonotype turned up a few times. This chain joins TRBV12-3 or TRBV12-4 and TRBJ2-2, with 7 positions matching TRBD1. V was pared by 5 bases and J by 1 base, with 4 bases of the junction left unmatched. This CDR3 is 15 amino acids long. The CDR3 loop reads CASSQHRGNTGELFF. CDR3 DNA: TGTGCCAGCAGTCAGCACAGGGGGAACACCGGGGAGCTGTTTTTT.

This clonotype has more than one count but fewer than ten. The CDR3 spells CASSPGDNRLDTQYF. CDR3 coding DNA: TGTGCCAGCTCACCAGGCGACAATCGACTCGATACGCAGTATTTT. The chain employs TRBV18 and TRBJ2-3, with unresolved D. Germline assignment: CDR1 KGHSH and CDR2 LQKENI. This CDR3 is built from 15 residues. V lost 2 bases and J lost 6, with 15 bases in between.

This chain joins TRBV19 and TRBJ1-1; D is unclear. From germline, CDR1 is LNHDA and CDR2 SQIVND (reference sequence). The CDR3 extends over 16 amino acids. V lost 3 bases to trimming and J lost 1 base, with 15 bases between them. CDR3 amino acids: CASSILYLGENTEAFF. The DNA of the CDR3 is TGTGCCAGTAGTATCCTGTATCTGGGAGAGAACACTGAAGCTTTCTTT.

CDR3 nucleotide sequence: TGCAGCGTTGACAAGAACACTGAAGCTTTCTTT. Translated, it gives CSVDKNTEAFF. V usage is TRBV29-1 and J usage is TRBJ1-1; no clear D gene. This CDR3 contains 11 residues. The germline gives CDR1 SQVTM, CDR2 ANQGSEA. Trimming shortened V by 3 bases and J by 1 base, and 3 bases separated the two germline ends.

A few counts support this clonotype. The chain couples TRBV4-1 to TRBJ1-2; D may be TRBD1 (6 bases). The germline gives CDR1 MGHRA, CDR2 YSYEKL. V lost 4 bases to trimming and J lost 4 bases, with 19 bases between them. This CDR3 comprises 16 residues. In DNA, the CDR3 is TGCGCCAGCAGCCCCCTCCACGGGGGCGCGCTCTATGGCTACACCTTC. Protein product: CASSPLHGGALYGYTF.